Presented here are 14 T cell receptor beta chains from one specimen sequenced in a study of CD8 T cells in acute hepatitis C reinfection. The data were produced by immunoSEQ multiplex PCR, yet TCRdb's version contains in-frame clones alone and is incomplete. The sample carries about 2,600 clones, about 70% recorded once. Time point: at least 347 days after estimated infection, following spontaneous clearance. Hepatitis C virus-specific T cells were sequenced directly ex vivo without in vitro expansion. General study findings and limits: All groups preferentially used TRBV04 and TRBV06, which was not due to overrepresentation in the naive pool.

Sequencing used HCV NS3-1073 tetramer-sorted CD8+ T cells from PBMCs, obtained at follow-up. The receptors derive from a man aged 35 to 55 who spontaneously cleared hepatitis C infection.

The chain recombines TRBV9 with TRBJ2-1; 7 bases are shared with TRBD1. CDR1 SGDLS and CDR2 YYNGEE come from the germline V gene. The CDR3 runs to 15 residues. Trimming removed 0 bases from V and 0 bases from J; junction bases left unmatched: 0. The CDR3 nucleotides are TGTGCCAGCAGCGTAGCAGGGGGCTCCTACAATGAGCAGTTCTTC. This gives the protein CASSVAGGSYNEQFF.

This chain joins TRBV10-3 and TRBJ1-2; D unclear. CDR1 is ENHRY and CDR2 is SYGVKD in the germline V gene. This CDR3 is built from 10 residues. Trimming left V 10 bases short and J 6 bases short, with 9 bases between. The CDR3 sequence is CAKGRHGYTF. DNA of the CDR3: TGTGCCAAAGGACGCCATGGCTACACCTTC.

The chain links TRBV30 to TRBJ1-3, with D tentatively TRBD1 (6 bases). This CDR3 region has 15 residues. Germline V CDR1 and CDR2: GTSNPN, SVGIG (reference sequence). V gave up 0 bases and J gave up 2 bases, with 11 bases separating them. CDR3: CAWSVIRGPGNTIYF. The CDR3 DNA reads as TGTGCCTGGAGTGTAATCCGGGGGCCTGGAAACACCATATATTTT. The variable domain in full, completed from reference TRBV30 and TRBJ1-3, reads SQTIHQWPATLVQPVGSPLSLECTVEGTSNPNLYWYRQAAGRGLQLLFYSVGIGQISSEVPQNLSASRPQDRQFILSSKKLLLSDSGFYLCAWSVIRGPGNTIYFGEGSWLTVV.

Written as DNA, the CDR3 is TGTGCCAGCACCATTAGAGGGCCTTATGGCTACACCTTC. Amino acids: CASTIRGPYGYTF. The rearrangement uses TRBV25-1 and TRBJ1-2; no clear D. The CDR3 runs to 13 residues. Trimming took 7 bases from V and 5 from J, leaving 14 bases between them. CDR1 and CDR2 from the germline V gene are MGHDK and SYGVNS.

V is TRBV27 and J is TRBJ1-5; weak D call: TRBD1 (5 bases). The V and J ends lost 10 bases and 5 bases respectively, with 21 bases between them. Germline CDR1 is MNHEY and CDR2 is SMNVEV (reference sequence). The CDR3 sequence is 15 residues long. The CDR3 loop is CATSYRPGGDQPQHF. The DNA for the CDR3 is TGTGCCACTTCTTACCGACCCGGAGGGGATCAGCCCCAGCATTTT.

V usage is TRBV5-1 and J usage is TRBJ2-1; TRBD1 agrees at 8 bases. The V gene end was trimmed by 1 base and the J gene end by 5 bases; junction bases not matched to a gene: 5. CDR3 size: 15 residues. Germline CDR1 SGHRS, CDR2 YFSETQ. CDR3 bases: TGCGCCAGCAGCTTGACTGGACAGGGTAACAATGAGCAGTTCTTC. This sequence encodes CASSLTGQGNNEQFF.

The chain is built from TRBV4-1 and TRBJ2-2, with D unresolved. The germline V and J ends were trimmed by 3 bases and 0 bases, with 8 bases remaining between them. Per germline, CDR1 MGHRA and CDR2 YSYEKL. The CDR3 spans 15 residues. For the CDR3, the DNA is TGCGCCAGCAGCCATCAAGCATCGAACACCGGGGAGCTGTTTTTT. This gives the protein CASSHQASNTGELFF.

The chain uses TRBV29-1 and TRBJ2-1; no firm D call. V was shortened by 2 bases and J by 5 bases, with 16 bases between the two germline ends. CDR1 is SQVTM, CDR2 ANQGSEA, per germline. CDR3 length: 15 amino acids. The DNA of the CDR3 is TGCAGCGTTGAATCTTCCCCAGAAAACAACAATGAGCAGTTCTTC. Encoded protein: CSVESSPENNNEQFF.

CDR3 in DNA: TGCGCCAGCAGCATCTCCGGGACACCAAACACTGAAGCTTTCTTT. It is translated as CASSISGTPNTEAFF. The V gene is TRBV5-1, the J gene TRBJ1-1; a weak D match, TRBD1 (6 bases). This CDR3 has 15 amino acids. Germline V gene lookup returns CDR1 SGHRS and CDR2 YFSETQ. V gave up 4 bases and J gave up 2 bases, with 15 bases separating them.

The genes are TRBV5-7 and TRBJ1-1; no clear D. TRBV5-7 is placed among ORFs of uncertain function. This CDR3 comprises 13 residues. Trimming took off 4 bases at V and 5 bases at J, with 12 bases between the two ends. CDR3 coding DNA: TGTGCCAGCAGCCTTTCGTCCGGGACTGAAGCTTTCTTT. Translation gives CASSLSSGTEAFF.

This chain joins TRBV29-1 and TRBJ1-2, with D tentatively TRBD1 (5 bases). The CDR3 length is 11 residues. Germline-derived CDR1 and CDR2 are SQVTM and ANQGSEA. Trimming stripped 8 bases from V and 2 bases from J, with 9 bases between. The CDR3 coding sequence is TGCAGCACCCGGGGGAACTATGGCTACACCTTC. The encoded protein is CSTRGNYGYTF.

In this sample, this clone turned up a few times. The chain has TRBV19 and TRBJ1-2; D ambiguous. The germline V gene encodes CDR1 LNHDA and CDR2 SQIVND (reference sequence). This CDR3 is 15 amino acids long. With 3 bases removed from V and 4 bases from J, the gap between germline ends came to 15 bases. CDR3 nucleotides: TGTGCCAGTAGTATGGGTCAGACGAGAGGCTATGGCTACACCTTC. Residues: CASSMGQTRGYGYTF.

This chain joins TRBV25-1 and TRBJ1-4; D gene ambiguous. The V and J ends lost 6 bases and 8 bases respectively, with 10 bases between them. The germline V gene has CDR1 MGHDK and CDR2 SYGVNS. This CDR3 spans 12 amino acids. CDR3 sequence: CASSPQGEKLFF. CDR3 in DNA: TGTGCCAGCAGCCCACAAGGGGAAAAACTGTTTTTT.

This clone was seen a handful of times. This chain joins TRBV4-3 and TRBJ2-7; D is undetermined. CDR3 length: 13 residues. CDR1 and CDR2 from the germline V gene are LGHNA and YSLEER. Trimming left V 1 base short and J 5 bases short, with 9 bases between. The CDR3 bases are TGCGCCAGCAGCCAAGCCGTTGTCCACGAGCAGTACTTC. This codes for CASSQAVVHEQYF.